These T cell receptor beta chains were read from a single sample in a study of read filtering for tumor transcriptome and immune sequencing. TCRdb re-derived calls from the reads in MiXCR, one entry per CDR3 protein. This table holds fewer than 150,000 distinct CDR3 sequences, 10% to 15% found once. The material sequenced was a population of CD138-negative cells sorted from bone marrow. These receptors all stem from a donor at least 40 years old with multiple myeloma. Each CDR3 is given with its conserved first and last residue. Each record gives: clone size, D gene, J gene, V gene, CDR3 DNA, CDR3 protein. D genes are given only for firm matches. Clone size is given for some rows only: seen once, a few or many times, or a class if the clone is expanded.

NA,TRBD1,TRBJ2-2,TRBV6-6,TGTGCCAGCAGTTCCTCCCGGGACAGAAGCACCGGGGAGCTGTTTTTT,CASSSSRDRSTGELFF
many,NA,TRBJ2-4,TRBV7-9,TGTGCCAGCAGCTCGAGCTTAACCAAAAACATTCAGTACTTC,CASSSSLTKNIQYF
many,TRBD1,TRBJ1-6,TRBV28,TGTGCCAGCATTCCGGGACAGCTAACCTATAATTCACCCCTCCACTTT,CASIPGQLTYNSPLHF
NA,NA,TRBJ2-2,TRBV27,TGTGTATCGCAGCAGGGGCGTGTGGGCACCGGGGAGCTGTTTTTT,CVSQQGRVGTGELFF
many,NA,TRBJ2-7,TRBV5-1,TGCGCCAGCAGCTTGGAAAGTCGGGAGTACGAGCAGTACTTC,CASSLESREYEQYF
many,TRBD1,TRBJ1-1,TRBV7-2,TGTGCCAGTGTACAGGGGGCTAACACTGAAGCTTTCTTT,CASVQGANTEAFF
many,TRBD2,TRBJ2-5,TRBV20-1,TGCAGTGCTAGATCGTTAGCGGGGCAAGAGACCCAGTACTTC,CSARSLAGQETQYF
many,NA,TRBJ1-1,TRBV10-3,TGTGCCATCAGTGCGGACAGTGGGTTGACTGAAGCTTTCTTT,CAISADSGLTEAFF
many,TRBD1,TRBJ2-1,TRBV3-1,TGTGCCAGCAGCCACACCGGGACAGGGCACAATGAGCAGTTCTTC,CASSHTGTGHNEQFF
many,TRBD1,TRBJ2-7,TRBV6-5,TGTGCCAGCAGTTTCCAGGACAGGGGATACGAGCAGTACTTC,CASSFQDRGYEQYF
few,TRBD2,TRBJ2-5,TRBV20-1,TGCAGTGCTAGAGGCCTAGCGGGACTCCAAGAGACCCAGTACTTC,CSARGLAGLQETQYF
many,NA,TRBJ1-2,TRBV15,TGTGCCACCAGCAGAGATATGAACGATAACTATGGCTACACCTTC,CATSRDMNDNYGYTF
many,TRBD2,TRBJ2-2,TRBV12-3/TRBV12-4,TGTGCCAGCAGTTCGGGGGTTTCTACTAGCGGGAGATTCGGGGAGCTGTTTTTT,CASSSGVSTSGRFGELFF
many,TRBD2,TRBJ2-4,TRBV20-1,TGCAGTGCAGAGCGGGAGGAAAACATTCAGTACTTC,CSAEREENIQYF
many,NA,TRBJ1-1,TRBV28,TGTGCCAGCAGTTTACCCAGATCGAACACTGAAGCTTTCTTT,CASSLPRSNTEAFF
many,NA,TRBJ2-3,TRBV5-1,TGCGCCAGCAGCTCCGTCGGGACAATCACAGATACGCAGTATTTT,CASSSVGTITDTQYF
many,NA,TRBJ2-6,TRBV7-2,TGTGCCAGCAGCTTAGGTCAGGCTGGGGCCAACGTCCTGACTTTC,CASSLGQAGANVLTF
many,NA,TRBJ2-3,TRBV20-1,TGCAGTGCTGCTACCGGCGGTAGCACAGATACGCAGTATTTT,CSAATGGSTDTQYF
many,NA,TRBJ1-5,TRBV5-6,TGTGCCAGCAGCTTGCTCCGGGACATGGGGAGCAATCAGCCCCAGCATTTT,CASSLLRDMGSNQPQHF
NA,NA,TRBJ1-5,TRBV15,TGTGCCACCAGCAGAGAGGTAGGGGCCTATCAGCCCCAGCATTTT,CATSREVGAYQPQHF
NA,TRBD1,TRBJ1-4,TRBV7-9,TGTGCCAGCAGCTTAGGACAAGGGGGCACTGGGGCAACTAATGAAAAACTGTTTTTT,CASSLGQGGTGATNEKLFF
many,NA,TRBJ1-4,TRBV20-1,TGCAGTGCTAGAGGGGTCAGAGAAAATGAAAAACTGTTTTTT,CSARGVRENEKLFF
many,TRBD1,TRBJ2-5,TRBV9,TGTGCCAGCAAGCCTACCGGGACAGGGGGGACCCAGTACTTC,CASKPTGTGGTQYF
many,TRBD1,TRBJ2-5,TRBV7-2,TGTGCCAGCAGTTGGGACAGGGTGGAGACCCAGTACTTC,CASSWDRVETQYF
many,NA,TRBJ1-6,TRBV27,TGTGCCAGCAGTTTATCGACACAGGGAAATTCACCCCTCCACTTT,CASSLSTQGNSPLHF
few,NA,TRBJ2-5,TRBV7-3,TGTGCCAGCAGGTACAGGGTTGGGGAGACCCAGTACTTC,CASRYRVGETQYF
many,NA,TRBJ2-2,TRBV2,TGTGCCAGCAGTCCTCACAGGGACACCGGGGAGCTGTTTTTT,CASSPHRDTGELFF
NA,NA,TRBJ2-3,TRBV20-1,TGCAGTGCTAGACGCCCAGGGGGGGGCACAGGTACGCAGTATTTT,CSARRPGGGTGTQYF
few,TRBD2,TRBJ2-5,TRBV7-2,TGTGCCAGCAGCTTACTAACGGGAGGTATAGAGACCCAGTACTTC,CASSLLTGGIETQYF
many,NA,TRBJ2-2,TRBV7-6,TGTGCCAGCAGCTTCCCCCCCGGGGAGCTGTTTTTT,CASSFPPGELFF
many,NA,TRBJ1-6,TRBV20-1,TGCACCCCGGGCGGACCGTTTGATTCACCCCTCCACTTT,CTPGGPFDSPLHF
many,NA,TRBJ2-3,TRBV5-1,TGCGCCAGCAGCTTGGAGGCGAGCGCGAGCACAGATACGCAGTATTTT,CASSLEASASTDTQYF
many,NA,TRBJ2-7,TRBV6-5,TGTGCCAGCAGTTACTCAGGACAGGGAGGGTACGAGCAGTACTTC,CASSYSGQGGYEQYF
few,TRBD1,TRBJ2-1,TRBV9,TGTGCCAGCAGCGGAGACAGGGGCTCCTACAATGAGCAGTTCTTC,CASSGDRGSYNEQFF
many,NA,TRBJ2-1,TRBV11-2,TGTGCCAGCAGCTCGGATCGGGGCGTCGACAATGAGCAGTTCTTC,CASSSDRGVDNEQFF
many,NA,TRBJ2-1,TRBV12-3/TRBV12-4,TGTGCCAGCAGCTTAGTTGGGGGGTCCTACAATGAGCAGTTCTTC,CASSLVGGSYNEQFF
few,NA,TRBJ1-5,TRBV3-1,TGTGCCAGCAGCTCGGGACGTTACAATCAGCCCCAGCATTTT,CASSSGRYNQPQHF
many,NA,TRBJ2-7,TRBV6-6,TGTGCCAGCAGTTACGGACGCTCGAGCTCCTACGAGCAGTACTTC,CASSYGRSSSYEQYF
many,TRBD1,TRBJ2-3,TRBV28,TGTGCCAGCAGTCCGGACAGGGTTAAGGGAGATACGCAGTATTTT,CASSPDRVKGDTQYF
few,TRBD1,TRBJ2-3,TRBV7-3,TGTGCCAGCAGCTTAACCCGGGACAGCAGCACAGATACGCAGTATTTT,CASSLTRDSSTDTQYF
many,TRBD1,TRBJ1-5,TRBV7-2,TGTGCCAGCAGCGCAAACACAGGGGGCAATCAGCCCCAGCATTTT,CASSANTGGNQPQHF
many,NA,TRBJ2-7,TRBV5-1,TGCGCCAGCAGCTTGGGGGGGGCGTCGGTCTACGAGCAGTACTTC,CASSLGGASVYEQYF
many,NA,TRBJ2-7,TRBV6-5,TGTGCCAGCAGTTACTCGTACTCGCTAGATTACGAGCAGTACTTC,CASSYSYSLDYEQYF
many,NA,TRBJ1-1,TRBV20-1,TGCAGTGCTAGAGAGGGGGGAATGAACACTGAAGCTTTCTTT,CSAREGGMNTEAFF
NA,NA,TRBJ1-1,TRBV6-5,TGTGCCAGCAGCCTACTCCCGGGGGGAGGAAACACTGAAGCTTTCTTT,CASSLLPGGGNTEAFF
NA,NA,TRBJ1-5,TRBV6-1,TGTGCCAGCAGTGATGGAGGCAGAACGCAGCCCCAGCATTTT,CASSDGGRTQPQHF
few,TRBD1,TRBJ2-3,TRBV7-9,TGTGCCAGCAGCTGGGGACAGGGGGCTCAAGATACGCAGTATTTT,CASSWGQGAQDTQYF
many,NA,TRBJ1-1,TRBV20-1,TGCAGTGCTACCCAATTCGGAGGGATTGGTGCTTTCTTT,CSATQFGGIGAFF
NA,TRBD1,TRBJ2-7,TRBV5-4,TGTGCCAGCAGCTGGGGGACAGCCGCCTACGAGCGGTACTTC,CASSWGTAAYERYF
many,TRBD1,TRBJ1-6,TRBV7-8,TGTGCCAGCAGCCTCAGGACAGGGGTACAGGGCTCACCCCTCCACTTT,CASSLRTGVQGSPLHF
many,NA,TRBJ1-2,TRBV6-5,TGTGCCAGCAGCTTGGGGGGGAACTATGGCTACACCTTC,CASSLGGNYGYTF
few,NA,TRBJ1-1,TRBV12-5,TGTGCTAGCAAACGCCGCGACAGAGACACTGAAGCTTTCTTT,CASKRRDRDTEAFF
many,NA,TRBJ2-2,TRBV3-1,TGTGCCAGCAGCTGGAACACCGGGGAGCTGTTTTTT,CASSWNTGELFF
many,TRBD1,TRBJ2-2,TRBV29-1,TGCAGCGTTGACGTGACAGGGACCGGGGAGCTGTTTTTT,CSVDVTGTGELFF
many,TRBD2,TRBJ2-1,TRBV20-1,TGCAGTGCTCCCCAGCCACTAGCGGGGGGGAATGAGCAGTTCTTC,CSAPQPLAGGNEQFF
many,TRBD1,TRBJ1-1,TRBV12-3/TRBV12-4,TGTGCCAGCAGATCGGACAGGGGGAGCGCTGAAGCTTTCTTT,CASRSDRGSAEAFF
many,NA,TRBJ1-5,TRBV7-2,TGTGCCAGCAGCACACTTCGCAATCAGCCCCAGCATTTT,CASSTLRNQPQHF
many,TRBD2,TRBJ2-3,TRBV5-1,TGCGCCAGCAGCTTGGTTTCCCGCTACCCGGGGACTAGCGGGAGGGCGAGAGATACGCAGTATTTT,CASSLVSRYPGTSGRARDTQYF
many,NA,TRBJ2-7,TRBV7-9,TGTGCCAGCGCGACGGACTACTACGAGCAGTACTTC,CASATDYYEQYF